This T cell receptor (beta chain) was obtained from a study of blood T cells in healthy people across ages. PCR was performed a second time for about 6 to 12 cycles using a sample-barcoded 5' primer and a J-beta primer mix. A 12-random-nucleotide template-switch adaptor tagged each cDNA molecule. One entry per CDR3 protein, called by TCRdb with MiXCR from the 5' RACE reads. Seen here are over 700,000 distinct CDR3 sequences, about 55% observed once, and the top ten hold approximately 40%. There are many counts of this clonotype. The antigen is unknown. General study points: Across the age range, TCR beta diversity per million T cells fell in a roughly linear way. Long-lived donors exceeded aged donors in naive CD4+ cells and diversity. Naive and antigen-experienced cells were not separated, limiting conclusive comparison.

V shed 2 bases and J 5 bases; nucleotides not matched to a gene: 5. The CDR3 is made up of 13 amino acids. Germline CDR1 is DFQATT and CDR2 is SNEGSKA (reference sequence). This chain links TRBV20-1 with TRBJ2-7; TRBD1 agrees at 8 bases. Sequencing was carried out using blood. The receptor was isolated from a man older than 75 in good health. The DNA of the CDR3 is TGCAGTGCTAGACGGACAGGGATAAACGAGCAGTACTTC. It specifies CSARRTGINEQYF.